This T cell receptor beta chain comes out of a study of T-cell reconstitution after alpha-beta-depleted transplantation in children (dated by TCRdb to the mid-2010s). Concerning the study at large: T-cell immune reconstitution after TCRalphabeta/CD19-depleted allogeneic hematopoietic cell transplantation in children was quantitatively tracked in the study by means of TCR repertoire profiling.

The CDR3 goes from the cysteine to the phenylalanine over 15 residues. Only the CDR3 DNA is retained, 45 bases long and in frame from the first base. Reading the germline V gene (reference sequence) gives CDR1 LGHDT and CDR2 YNNKEL. Trimming costs V 4 bases and J 1 base, and their ends lie 14 bases apart. Reading the label with the study, this specimen's treatment or condition is: allogeneic hematopoietic cell transplantation with graft depleted of TCRalphabeta T cells and CD19 B cells. The children who served as transplant recipients had been given grafts of TCRalphabeta/CD19-depleted allogeneic hematopoietic cells. This clonotype was seen at least ten times. It has no known antigen specificity. Base-call qualities are not available, and no considerably larger clone is one nucleotide away. The library was generated by PCR. Sequencing instrument: Illumina HiSeq 2500. TCR libraries were prepared with molecular barcoding, using unique molecular identifiers to normalize TCRbeta repertoire quantification. In TCRdb, the public reads were trimmed at Q25 with fastp and aligned with MiXCR, with productive beta chains retained. All rows with the same CDR3 protein become a single entry with the most common DNA and genes. The sample table records more than 400,000 distinct CDR3 sequences; roughly 44% of these occur just once. Together, the top ten hold under 35% of the sample.

Overall study outcomes, separate from this receptor: The apparently early alphabetaT-cell count recovery about two months after transplant was reportedly dependent on only several hundred rapidly expanded clones derived from non-depleted graft cells. Over subsequent months, a decline in hyperexpanded clone frequencies was noted, and after one year, T-cell counts and TCRbeta diversity were mostly ascribed to newly produced T cells. In some patients, the high TCRbeta diversity seen at day 60 was put down to recipient T cells and intrathymic progenitors that had survived conditioning.

The V and J genes are TRBV3-1 and TRBJ2-7, and TRBD1 may be the D gene, going by 5 matching bases. The source of this sequence is a girl aged 2-10 years with aplastic anemia, due to receive a stem cell transplant. The source was PBMCs, collected before TCRalphabeta/CD19-depleted stem cell transplant. The CDR3 sequence is CASSRGDSLSYEQYF. At the DNA level, the sequence is TGTGCCAGCAGCCGAGGAGACAGTTTATCCTACGAGCAGTACTTC.